A single sample is the source of the 32 T cell receptor beta chains below, sequenced in a study of T cells in Graves' hyperthyroidism and ophthalmopathy. What was amplified from RNA transcripts were TCR beta CDR3 regions. The HTBI primer set drove a first-round RT-PCR of the TCR CDR3. Using its own MiXCR run on the multiplex PCR reads, TCRdb lists one record per CDR3 protein. Among around 660,000 distinct CDR3 sequences listed, approximately 42% were seen once. The material sequenced was peripheral blood or thyroid tissue (not recorded which). All receptors come from an adult man with Graves' disease, either hyperthyroidism or ophthalmopathy (not recorded which).

This clonotype was picked up many times. The junction and the germline gene differ at one end; a read error may be behind it. The V and J genes are TRBV10-2 and TRBJ1-3; D not resolved. CDR1 WSHSY and CDR2 SAAADI come from the germline V gene. This CDR3 is built from 14 residues. The CDR3 DNA follows: TGTGCCAGCAGTGAGCCTGCAGTTGGAAACACCATATATTTT. This sequence encodes CASSEPAVGNTIYF.

This clonotype has only a few counts. This chain joins TRBV20-1 and TRBJ1-6, with D perhaps TRBD1 (5 bases). The germline gives CDR1 DFQATT, CDR2 SNEGSKA (reference sequence). V was shortened by 0 bases and J by 3 bases, with 12 bases between the two germline ends. The CDR3 covers 16 residues. CDR3 protein: CSARDRTPDYNSPLHF. The CDR3 DNA follows: TGCAGTGCTAGAGATAGGACACCCGACTATAATTCACCCCTCCACTTT.

This clonotype was counted only a few times. Just one base apart from a much larger clone, this may be a read error. The V gene is TRBV2, the J gene TRBJ2-7, with D perhaps TRBD1 (6 bases). The CDR3 is 11 residues long. Trimming cost V 5 bases and J 5 bases, with 7 bases left between them. The germline gives CDR1 SNHLY, CDR2 FYNNEI. The CDR3 DNA sequence: TGTGCCAGCAGTCCAGGGGACGAGCAGTACTTC. This encodes CASSPGDEQYF.

The CDR3 loop is CATSSSVEGQNYGYTF. The DNA for the CDR3 is TGTGCCACCAGCAGTTCCGTCGAAGGGCAGAACTATGGCTACACCTTC. The genes are TRBV15 and TRBJ1-2; no clear D. Trimming left V 3 bases short and J 2 bases short, with 16 bases between. Germline values: CDR1 LNHNV, CDR2 YYDKDF (reference sequence). The CDR3 is made up of 16 amino acids.

The chain combines TRBV5-1 with TRBJ1-1; TRBD1 aligns across 7 bases. V gave up 0 bases and J gave up 10 bases; unmatched junction bases: 9. Per germline, CDR1 SGHRS and CDR2 YFSETQ. The CDR3 extends over 14 amino acids. The CDR3 protein is CASSLGQGVVGAFF. For the CDR3, the DNA is TGCGCCAGCAGCTTGGGACAGGGCGTAGTTGGAGCTTTCTTT.

This chain connects TRBV7-9 to TRBJ2-5; maybe TRBD1 (5 bases). The CDR3 loop spans 14 amino acids. CDR1 SEHNR and CDR2 FQNEAQ come from the germline V gene (reference sequence). The ends were cut back, 1 base at V and 9 bases at J, with 15 bases in the middle. CDR3 sequence: CASSLDQGSQPQYF. CDR3 bases: TGTGCCAGCAGCTTAGATCAGGGCAGTCAGCCCCAGTACTTC.

The V and J genes are TRBV10-3 and TRBJ1-2; perhaps TRBD1 as D (6 bases). The CDR3 consists of 15 residues. Germline CDR1 ENHRY, CDR2 SYGVKD. V shed 8 bases and J shed 8 bases, with 24 bases lying between them. The chain's CDR3 is CAIAGSVTGAKGYTF. CDR3 DNA: TGTGCCATCGCTGGGAGCGTGACAGGTGCTAAGGGCTACACCTTC.

As to this clonotype: This sequence may be a read error, since a much larger clone differs from it by one base. The chain carries TRBV7-6 and TRBJ1-3, with a tentative D call TRBD1 (5 bases). The CDR3 contains 16 residues. Trimming took 5 bases from V and 0 from J, leaving 14 bases between them. The germline CDR1 and CDR2 sequences are SGHVS and FNYEAQ. CDR3 amino acids: CASSGIRDRSGNTIYF. DNA of the CDR3: TGTGCCAGCAGCGGTATTAGGGACCGCTCTGGAAACACCATATATTTT.

The chain couples TRBV7-9 to TRBJ1-1; possible D gene TRBD1, 6 bases. The CDR3 spans 15 residues. V lost 1 base, J lost 1 base, and 10 bases lay in between. The germline gives CDR1 SEHNR, CDR2 FQNEAQ (reference sequence). CDR3 bases: TGTGCCAGCAGCTTAGGGTTGGGACAGAACACTGAAGCTTTCTTT. The encoded protein is CASSLGLGQNTEAFF.

Only a few counts were recorded for this clonotype. The V call is TRBV7-8, the J call TRBJ1-1; no reliable D call. Trimming removed 1 base at V and 1 base at J, with 10 bases between. Germline CDR1 is SGHVS and CDR2 is FQNEAQ. The CDR3 sequence is 15 residues long. The DNA of the CDR3 is TGTGCCAGCAGCTTAGTATCTGCGGCGAACACTGAAGCTTTCTTT. Amino acid sequence: CASSLVSAANTEAFF.

The V call is TRBV7-3, the J call TRBJ1-3; possibly TRBD1 for D (5 bases). V gave up 6 bases and J gave up 3 bases, with 24 bases separating them. Germline V gives CDR1 SGHTA, CDR2 FQGTGA. The CDR3 length is 18 residues. This CDR3 reads CASRAGTSPGAVGNTIYF. The CDR3, as DNA: TGTGCCAGCAGGGCCGGGACTAGCCCTGGGGCAGTTGGAAACACCATATATTTT.

The gene calls are TRBV10-3 and TRBJ2-3; D ambiguous. The CDR3 is 14 residues long. V lost 4 bases and J lost 2, with 10 bases in between. CDR1 is ENHRY, CDR2 SYGVKD, per germline. The CDR3 DNA follows: TGTGCCATCAGTGCTCAGACCGCCACAGATACGCAGTATTTT. This translates into CAISAQTATDTQYF.

On this clonotype itself: With a much larger clone just one base away, this may be a read error. This chain joins TRBV2 and TRBJ2-7; perhaps TRBD2 as D (5 bases). CDR3 length equals 14 residues. CDR1 is SNHLY, CDR2 FYNNEI, per germline. The CDR3 region is CASKRSLGSYEQCF. CDR3 sequence (DNA): TGTGCCAGCAAGCGGTCACTAGGCTCCTACGAGCAGTGCTTC.

The table lists this clonotype with many counts. This chain joins TRBV19 and TRBJ1-6; D uncertain. Trimming pared 3 bases from V and 10 bases from J, leaving 10 bases between. The CDR3 is made up of 13 amino acids. Per the germline V gene, CDR1 is LNHDA and CDR2 is SQIVND (reference sequence). This CDR3 reads CASSIPASSPLHF. The CDR3 DNA reads TGTGCCAGTAGTATCCCGGCCTCCTCACCCCTCCACTTT.

The rearrangement links TRBV20-1 to TRBJ1-1; D remains ambiguous. With 3 bases removed from V and 1 base from J, the gap between germline ends came to 12 bases. Germline V CDR1 and CDR2: DFQATT, SNEGSKA (reference sequence). This CDR3 has 14 amino acids. The CDR3 DNA reads TGCAGTGCTAGTTTGGTGGCGGCGAACACTGAAGCTTTCTTT. It yields the protein CSASLVAANTEAFF.

This clonotype was counted many times. The chain carries TRBV7-9 and TRBJ2-5; tentatively, D is TRBD1 or TRBD2 (5 bases each). The CDR3 spans 13 residues. The germline V gene encodes CDR1 SEHNR and CDR2 FQNEAQ (reference sequence). V was shortened by 3 bases and J by 7 bases, with 12 bases between the two germline ends. The CDR3 sequence: CASSLGEYGTQYF. The DNA for the CDR3 is TGTGCCAGCAGCTTGGGGGAGTACGGGACCCAGTACTTC. Complete variable domain (other parts from reference TRBV7-9 and TRBJ2-5): DTGVSQNPRHKITKRGQNVTFRCDPISEHNRLYWYRQTLGQGPEFLTYFQNEAQLEKSRLLSDRFSAERPKGSFSTLEIQRTEQGDSAMYLCASSLGEYGTQYFGPGTRLLVL.

The V and J genes are TRBV7-8 and TRBJ2-2; 9 bases align to TRBD1. V lost 10 bases to trimming and J lost 0 bases; unmatched junction nucleotides: 21. The CDR3 extends over 20 amino acids. Germline V gene sequence: CDR1 SGHVS, CDR2 FQNEAQ. The chain's CDR3 is CAISPQPGQGGTANTGELFF. The CDR3 DNA sequence: TGTGCCATCAGTCCCCAACCGGGACAGGGCGGAACCGCGAACACCGGGGAGCTGTTTTTT.

In its sample, this clonotype was seen many times. V is TRBV7-6 and J is TRBJ2-7; 8 bases are a match to TRBD2. The V and J ends lost 5 bases and 3 bases, in that order; junction bases with no gene match: 9. Germline assignment: CDR1 SGHVS and CDR2 FNYEAQ. CDR3 length: 15 residues. In DNA, the CDR3 is TGTGCCAGCAGCCGGGAGGGTGGGGCTCACTACGAGCAGTACTTC. Its translation: CASSREGGAHYEQYF.

This clonotype was recorded at least ten times. The rearrangement uses TRBV2 and TRBJ1-1, with D unclear. The V end lost 2 bases, the J end lost 6 bases, and 7 bases lay between the germline ends. This CDR3 is 12 amino acids long. Germline loops: CDR1 SNHLY, CDR2 FYNNEI. CDR3 loop: CASSELNAEAFF. Written as DNA, the CDR3 is TGTGCCAGCAGTGAACTAAACGCTGAAGCTTTCTTT.

The chain couples TRBV19 to TRBJ1-1; no clear D. The germline V and J ends were trimmed by 6 bases and 2 bases, with 16 bases remaining between them. Germline V gene data show CDR1 as LNHDA and CDR2 as SQIVND (reference sequence). The CDR3 extends over 15 amino acids. CDR3 sequence: CASRPVGRPNTEAFF. The DNA for the CDR3 is TGTGCCAGTAGACCTGTGGGCAGGCCAAACACTGAAGCTTTCTTT.

V usage is TRBV7-8 and J usage is TRBJ1-5; TRBD1 aligns across 7 bases. CDR3 length: 15 amino acids. The germline gives CDR1 SGHVS, CDR2 FQNEAQ. DNA of the CDR3: TGTACGAGCAGCTTCCAGGGGGAGCCGAGTCAGCCCCAGCATTTT. As protein: CTSSFQGEPSQPQHF.

In its sample, this clonotype was seen a few times. This chain uses TRBV12-3 or TRBV12-4 with TRBJ1-4; D is unclear. The germline V and J ends were trimmed by 1 base and 6 bases, with 9 bases remaining between them. The CDR3 has 14 amino acids. This CDR3 is CASSLDSSDEKLFF. The CDR3, as DNA: TGTGCCAGCAGTTTAGACAGCTCGGATGAAAAACTGTTTTTT.

This clonotype was detected only a few times. The V call is TRBV19, the J call TRBJ1-5; D is perhaps TRBD1 (5 bases). The CDR3 has 16 residues. V gave up 2 bases and J gave up 0 bases, with 11 bases separating them. CDR1 and CDR2 from the germline V gene are LNHDA and SQIVND (reference sequence). The CDR3 region is CASSIRSGYSNQPQHF. The CDR3 DNA follows: TGTGCCAGTAGTATACGGTCAGGGTATAGCAATCAGCCCCAGCATTTT.

This clonotype was observed once. The chain employs TRBV29-1 and TRBJ1-1; D is unclear. CDR1 and CDR2 from the germline V gene are SQVTM and ANQGSEA. Trimming removed 8 bases at V and 4 bases at J, with 11 bases between. This CDR3 spans 11 amino acids. For the CDR3, the DNA is TGCAGCCTCGGGGTCGGCACTGAAGCTTTCTTT. Its protein product is CSLGVGTEAFF.

To note about this clonotype: Since the CDR3 does not end with the conserved phenylalanine or tryptophan, this likely comes from a read error. It is unclear where the CDR3 begins or ends on the DNA, so no DNA is shown, and the CDR3 is as TCRdb lists it. The chain links TRBV2 to TRBJ2-7; TRBD1 reflects the table's D call only, with no check against the DNA. The CDR3 is made up of 10 amino acids, end residues included. CDR1 is SNHLY and CDR2 is FYNNEI in the germline V gene. The CDR3 sequence is CASSVDGMYT.

The J gene is TRBJ1-2, the V gene TRBV20-1, with a possible D match to TRBD1 (6 bases). Germline CDR1 reads DFQATT; CDR2 reads SNEGSKA (reference sequence). Trimming removed 0 bases from V and 2 bases from J, with 19 bases in between. This CDR3 contains 17 residues. The CDR3 protein is CSARDEVRQGSNYGYTF. Here the CDR3 DNA reads TGCAGTGCTAGAGATGAAGTCAGGCAGGGGTCCAACTATGGCTACACCTTC.

The chain has TRBV7-2 and TRBJ1-5; 8 bases agree with TRBD1. This CDR3 spans 14 amino acids. Trimming removed 4 bases from V and 14 bases from J; junction bases left unmatched: 13. Germline V gene data show CDR1 as SGHTA and CDR2 as FQGNSA. The CDR3 nucleotides read TGTGCCAGCAGCTCCTCAGGGGGCATTGCCTACGAGCATTTT. This codes for CASSSSGGIAYEHF.

The gene calls are TRBV9 and TRBJ1-3, with 8 bases identical to TRBD1. Trimming at V came to 1 base and at J to 3 bases, leaving 12 bases not matched to a gene. CDR3 size: 18 residues. Germline CDR1 is SGDLS and CDR2 is YYNGEE. The CDR3: CASSVRGPDRALGNTIYF. For the CDR3, the DNA is TGTGCCAGCAGCGTACGCGGCCCGGACAGGGCTCTTGGAAACACCATATATTTT.

V usage is TRBV20-1 and J usage is TRBJ1-6; a weak D match, TRBD1 (6 bases). V gave up 5 bases and J gave up 8 bases, with 16 bases separating them. This CDR3 contains 14 residues. Germline V lookup: CDR1 DFQATT, CDR2 SNEGSKA (reference sequence). CDR3: CSARATGADSPLHF. The CDR3 region has the DNA TGCAGTGCTCGGGCGACGGGGGCAGATTCACCCCTCCACTTT.

The rearrangement links TRBV24-1 to TRBJ1-2; tentative D call: TRBD1 (6 bases). CDR3 length: 14 amino acids. Germline V gene lookup returns CDR1 KGHDR and CDR2 SFDVKD. The V gene lost 7 bases and the J gene lost 3 bases, with 14 bases spanning the gap. The DNA for the CDR3 is TGTGCCACCAGCGTTGGCCCAGGGGACTATGGCTACACCTTC. This sequence encodes CATSVGPGDYGYTF.

A note on this clonotype: The junction shows a germline mismatch at one end, possibly a read error. The chain uses TRBV5-1 and TRBJ2-7; 10 bases agree with TRBD1. The CDR3 is 14 amino acids. Germline CDR1 SGHRS, CDR2 YFSETQ. The CDR3 DNA is TGCGCCAGCAGCTTGGGGGACAGGGGCTACGACCAGTACTTC. As protein: CASSLGDRGYDQYF.

Note on this clonotype: Relative to the germline gene, one junction end is altered; a read error may explain this. The rearrangement uses TRBV6-5 and TRBJ2-2; no reliable D call. This CDR3 has 14 amino acids. Germline CDR1 is MNHEY and CDR2 is SVGAGI. Written as DNA, the CDR3 is TGTGCCATCAGTTACTCTCGGCCTACAGGGGAGCTGTTTTTT. It specifies CAISYSRPTGELFF.